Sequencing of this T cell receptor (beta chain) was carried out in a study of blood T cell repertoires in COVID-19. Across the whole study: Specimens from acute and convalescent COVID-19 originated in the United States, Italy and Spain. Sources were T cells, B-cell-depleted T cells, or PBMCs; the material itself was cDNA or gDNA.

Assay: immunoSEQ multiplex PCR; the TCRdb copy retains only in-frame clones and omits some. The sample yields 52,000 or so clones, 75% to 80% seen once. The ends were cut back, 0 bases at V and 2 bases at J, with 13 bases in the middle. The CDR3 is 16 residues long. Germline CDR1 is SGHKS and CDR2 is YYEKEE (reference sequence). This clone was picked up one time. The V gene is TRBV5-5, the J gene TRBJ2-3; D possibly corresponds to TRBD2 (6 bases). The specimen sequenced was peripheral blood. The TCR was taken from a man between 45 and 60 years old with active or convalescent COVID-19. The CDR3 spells CASSLGRGVITDTQYF. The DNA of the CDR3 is TGTGCCAGCAGCTTGGGGCGGGGAGTTATCACAGATACGCAGTATTTT.